These 7 T cell receptor beta chains originate from one sample sequenced in a study of Ad26.COV2.S vaccination and SARS-CoV-2 variants. Stated treatment: roughly 18 received Ad26.COV2.S at low or high dose, single or two shots; about 5 received placebo; per-sample allocation not given. It was on day 63 after the first vaccine or placebo injection that samples were taken. TCRdb's table, derived via immunoSEQ multiplex PCR, lists solely in-frame clones and lacks some. This table holds some 450,000 clones, 90% found once. This material consisted of peripheral blood, taken in a trial of Ad26.COV2.S vaccine versus placebo. All receptors come from a person aged 18-60 years who received the Ad26.COV2.S COVID-19 vaccine or a placebo.

The chain joins TRBV6-5 to TRBJ2-7; no reliable D call. Trimming cost V 7 bases and J 6 bases, with 16 bases left between them. The germline V gene has CDR1 MNHEY and CDR2 SVGAGI. The CDR3 has 13 residues. CDR3 DNA sequence: TGTGCCAGCACCCCTGAAAGGGTACGCGAGCAGTACTTC. Protein sequence: CASTPERVREQYF.

The genes are TRBV28 and TRBJ2-1; TRBD1 might be the D (6 bases). The CDR3 is 18 residues long. CDR1 MDHEN and CDR2 SYDVKM come from the germline V gene. The V and J ends lost 4 bases and 3 bases respectively, with 22 bases between them. CDR3 bases: TGTGCCAGCAGTTCACAGGGTGCACGGGACGGACGCTACAATGAGCAGTTCTTC. Protein product: CASSSQGARDGRYNEQFF.

The chain employs TRBV27 and TRBJ2-1, with unresolved D. The CDR3 is 14 residues long. The germline V and J ends were trimmed by 4 bases and 5 bases, with 12 bases remaining between them. From germline, CDR1 is MNHEY and CDR2 SMNVEV (reference sequence). The CDR3 loop is CASSSNRVNNEQFF. CDR3 bases: TGTGCCAGCAGTTCCAACCGGGTCAACAATGAGCAGTTCTTC.

The chain has TRBV7-3 and TRBJ2-1, with D unresolved. The V end lost 4 bases, the J end lost 9 bases, and 13 bases lay between the germline ends. This CDR3 region has 13 residues. Germline CDR1 reads SGHTA; CDR2 reads FQGTGA. The CDR3 sequence is CASSSPGGGEQFF. The CDR3 bases are TGTGCCAGCAGCTCCCCGGGTGGCGGTGAGCAGTTCTTC.

The V and J genes are TRBV19 and TRBJ2-7, with D possibly matching TRBD2 (5 bases). CDR3 size: 18 residues. Germline V gene data show CDR1 as LNHDA and CDR2 as SQIVND (reference sequence). The germline V and J ends were trimmed by 3 bases and 0 bases, with 21 bases remaining between them. The CDR3 region is CASSIGVGSGKSSYEQYF. CDR3 DNA sequence: TGTGCCAGTAGTATTGGAGTCGGCAGCGGTAAGAGCTCCTACGAGCAGTACTTC.

The gene calls are TRBV18 and TRBJ2-7; D uncertain. V lost 3 bases, J lost 7 bases, and 7 bases lay in between. Per the germline V gene, CDR1 is KGHSH and CDR2 is LQKENI. The CDR3 length is 11 residues. The CDR3 spells CASSPQGEQYF. The CDR3, as DNA: TGTGCCAGCTCACCTCAAGGGGAGCAGTACTTC.

The genes are TRBV28 and TRBJ2-7; 8 bases agree with TRBD2. Trimming at V came to 6 bases and at J to 4 bases, leaving 8 bases not matched to a gene. Per the germline V gene, CDR1 is MDHEN and CDR2 is SYDVKM. The CDR3 runs 14 residues. CDR3 sequence: CASSQPGGEYEQYF. CDR3 sequence (DNA): TGTGCCAGCAGCCAACCCGGGGGGGAATACGAGCAGTACTTC.